This T cell receptor beta chain was observed in a study of T cells in localized non-small cell lung cancer (TCRdb year 2020). About the investigation overall: The study examined T cell repertoires in 200 to 250 patients with early-stage NSCLC and compared tumors with uninvolved tumor-adjacent lungs. The cohort consisted of roughly 240 treatment-naive NSCLC patients whose localized lung tumors had been resected. The mean age of the NSCLC patients was just over 65 years, with fewer than 150 men and about a hundred women.

This clone was found once. Its antigen is not yet known. No per-base quality is available; no much larger clone lies one base away. TCR beta CDR3 regions were sequenced from DNA using the immunoSEQ Assay. Turning to the authors' computational methods: T cell density was computed as TCR beta template counts normalized to usable DNA estimated by amplifying housekeeping genes. Using the preseqR package, richness was estimated by extrapolating to 120,000 templates for tissue samples and 400,000 templates for PBMC samples. Clonality was defined by subtracting Pielou's evenness from one. Differential abundance testing on productive amino-acid clonotypes, with a minimum total count of 5 and an alpha of 0.1, was used to identify tissue-enriched TCRs. The Jaccard Index and the Morisita Overlap Index were used to quantify repertoire overlap between compartments. GLIPH grouped TCR beta CDR3s together with public tetramer-defined viral CDR3s, and a viral motif had to include at least three viral sequences and also show V-gene enrichment. TCRdb provides this immuneACCESS table in a form limited to in-frame rearrangements. Some clones are lacking; in checked studies, under half of them reflect an unresolved V gene, and why the rest are absent is not known. V and J calls and clone size are those listed in that table; D and trimming were worked out from the DNA. The sample table contains some 10,000 clones; only one count was recorded for about 88% of them. The ten largest account for about 8.3% of the sample.

Reading the germline V gene gives CDR1 SGHTA and CDR2 FQGNSA. The CDR3 contains 12 residues, cysteine and phenylalanine counted. Left in the record is the CDR3 DNA by itself, 36 bases read in frame from the first base. Trimming at the junction amounts to 4 bases on V and 1 base on J, and the germline ends lie 4 bases apart. The investigation overall reported the following: Uninvolved tumor-adjacent lung showed the highest T cell clonality, higher than tumor, which suggests more focused antigenic responses in the uninvolved tumor-adjacent lung. Because the study design was exploratory, TCR variables were selected using unadjusted p-values without false-discovery rate correction. Higher blood T cell density associated with longer overall survival, while higher adjacent-lung clonality associated with shorter survival. Multi-region tumor sequencing was not performed, so intratumor heterogeneity could not be excluded. A median of about 55 of the top 100 tumor clones were detected in paired uninvolved adjacent lung, and 25 to 35 of these tumor clones were also found among the top 100 clones of the paired uninvolved adjacent lung.

At diagnosis, peripheral blood, uninvolved tumor-adjacent lung and tumor were collected and stored as a combination of fresh-frozen and FFPE material. For TCR repertoire profiling, blood samples were analyzed in the form of peripheral blood mononuclear cells. The V and J segments used are TRBV7-2 and TRBJ1-2; a confident D gene designation cannot be given. The material sequenced was peripheral blood, taken before any cancer treatment. The TCR was taken from a male donor older than 55 with stage III lung adenocarcinoma. The DNA sequence follows: TGTGCCAGCAGCTCCATTAACTATGGCTACACCTTC. Translated, it reads CASSSINYGYTF.